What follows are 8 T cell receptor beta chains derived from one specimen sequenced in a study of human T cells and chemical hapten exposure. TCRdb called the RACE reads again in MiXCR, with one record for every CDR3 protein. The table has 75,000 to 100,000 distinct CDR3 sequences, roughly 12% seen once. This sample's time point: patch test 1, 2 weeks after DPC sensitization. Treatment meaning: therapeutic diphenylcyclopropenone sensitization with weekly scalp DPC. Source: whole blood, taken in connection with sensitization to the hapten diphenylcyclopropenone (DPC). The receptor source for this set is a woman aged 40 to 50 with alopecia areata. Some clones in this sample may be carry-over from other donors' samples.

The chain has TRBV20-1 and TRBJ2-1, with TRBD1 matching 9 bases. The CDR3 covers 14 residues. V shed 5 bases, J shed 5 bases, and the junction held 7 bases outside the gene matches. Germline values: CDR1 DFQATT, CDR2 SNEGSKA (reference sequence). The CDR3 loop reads CSAVAGTGNNEQFF. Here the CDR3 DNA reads TGCAGTGCTGTCGCCGGGACAGGGAACAATGAGCAGTTCTTC.

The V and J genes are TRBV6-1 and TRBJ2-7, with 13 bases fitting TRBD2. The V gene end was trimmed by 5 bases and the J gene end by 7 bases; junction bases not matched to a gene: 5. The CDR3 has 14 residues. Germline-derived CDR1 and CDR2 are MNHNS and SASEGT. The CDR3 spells CASSPGLAGWEQYF. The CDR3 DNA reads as TGTGCCAGCAGTCCGGGACTAGCGGGATGGGAGCAGTACTTC.

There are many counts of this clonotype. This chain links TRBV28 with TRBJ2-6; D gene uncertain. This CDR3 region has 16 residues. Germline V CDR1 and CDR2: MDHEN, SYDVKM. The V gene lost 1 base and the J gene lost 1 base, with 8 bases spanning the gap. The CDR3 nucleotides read TGTGCCAGCAGTTTATTGCCGGGTTCTGGGGCCAACGTCCTGACTTTC. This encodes CASSLLPGSGANVLTF.

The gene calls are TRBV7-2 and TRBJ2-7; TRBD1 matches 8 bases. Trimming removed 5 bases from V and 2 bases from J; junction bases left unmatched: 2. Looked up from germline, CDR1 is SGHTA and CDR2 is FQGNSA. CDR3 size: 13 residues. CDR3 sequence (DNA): TGTGCCAGCAGCCAGACAGGGGCCTACGAGCAGTACTTC. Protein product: CASSQTGAYEQYF.

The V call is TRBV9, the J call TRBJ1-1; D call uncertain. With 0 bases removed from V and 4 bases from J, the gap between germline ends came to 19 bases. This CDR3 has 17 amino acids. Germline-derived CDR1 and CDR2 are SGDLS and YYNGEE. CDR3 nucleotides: TGTGCCAGCAGCGTAGAGGCCCAGCCAGCTCTGGGCACTGAAGCTTTCTTT. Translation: CASSVEAQPALGTEAFF.

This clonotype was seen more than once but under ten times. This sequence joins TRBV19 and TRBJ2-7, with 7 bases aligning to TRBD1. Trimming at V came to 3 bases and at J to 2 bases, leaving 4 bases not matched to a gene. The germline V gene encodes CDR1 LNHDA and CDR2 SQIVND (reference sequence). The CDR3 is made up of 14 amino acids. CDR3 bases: TGTGCCAGTAGTATGACAGGGAAACCCTACGAGCAGTACTTC. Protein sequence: CASSMTGKPYEQYF.

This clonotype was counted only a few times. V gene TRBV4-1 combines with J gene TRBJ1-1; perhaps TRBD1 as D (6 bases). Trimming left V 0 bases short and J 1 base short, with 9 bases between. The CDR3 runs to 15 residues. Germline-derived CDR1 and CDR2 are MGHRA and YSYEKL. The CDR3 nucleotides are TGCGCCAGCAGCCAAGAACAGGGACAGAACACTGAAGCTTTCTTT. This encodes CASSQEQGQNTEAFF.

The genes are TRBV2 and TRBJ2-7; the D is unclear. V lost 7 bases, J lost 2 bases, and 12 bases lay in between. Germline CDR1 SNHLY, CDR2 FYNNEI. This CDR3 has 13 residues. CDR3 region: CASTSQTAYEQYF. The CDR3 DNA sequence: TGTGCCAGCACGTCCCAAACCGCCTACGAGCAGTACTTC.